The source of this T cell receptor beta chain is a study of blood T cell repertoires in COVID-19 (dated by TCRdb to about 2020). In the study overall: Samples covering the acute and convalescent phases of COVID-19 were provided by collaborators in the United States, Italy and Spain. The prospective study material was composed of cDNA or gDNA derived from T cells, B-cell-depleted T cells, or PBMCs. The dataset comprised deeply sampled blood TCRbeta repertoires from subjects exposed to, actively infected with, or recovered from COVID-19. The repertoires were made available in a free public database intended to serve as a resource for research on the immune response to SARS-CoV-2. The samples were drawn from two sources: the first 160 participants of the ongoing ImmuneRACE study, and 1,200 or so subjects contributed by 6 global collaborators. Nearly every sample came with metadata listing a de-identified subject ID, COVID-19 status, age in years and sex. Where HLA class I and class II types were available, the types were taken from metadata supplied by the sample provider, not from assay-based typing.

Results the study describes overall, beyond this receptor: Clinical and demographic metadata were provided uncurated, with the amount varying by source and participant.

Comments on this clone: Its antigen specificity is not known. Per-base qualities were not stored, and no clone one base away is much larger.

The immunoSEQ Assay, a bias-controlled multiplex PCR, was used to amplify TCRbeta CDR3 regions from genomic DNA. Per the authors' processing: The number of nucleated cells in each sample was estimated from the amplification of reference gene primers within the assay. To quantify the absolute abundance of each unique TCRbeta CDR3 rearrangement, sequence reads were collapsed and filtered. Productive Simpson clonality was computed per sample as the square root of Simpson's diversity index over productive rearrangements. Sourced from immuneACCESS, this table was stored by TCRdb with only in-frame sequences that have V and J called. A share of the clones is absent; for the studies checked, an unresolved V gene accounts for under half, and the remainder has no known explanation. The D gene and trimming were derived from the DNA, and the V and J assignments and clone size from that table. The sample yields under 200,000 clones; around 87% were counted once. In total, the top ten clones hold 0.45% to 0.6% of the sample.

The CDR3 measures 15 amino acids from cysteine to phenylalanine. Of all the DNA, just the CDR3 is kept, 45 bases in frame from base 1. V is reduced by 6 bases and J by 7 bases, leaving a spacing of 16 bases between them. CDR1 and CDR2 are read off the germline V gene (reference sequence) as MNHEY and SMNVEV. One collaborating source in Seattle enrolled patients while the patients were actively infected and followed the patients over time throughout the course of disease. Collaborating institutions collected whole blood in K2EDTA tubes following their own protocols. Collaborator samples were shipped for TCRbeta analysis as frozen whole blood, isolated PBMCs, or DNA extracted from either sample type.

The clonotype comes from a man aged 55 to 70 with COVID-19, enrolled during active disease. Sequencing was done on a sample of peripheral blood. Recombination joined TRBV27 with TRBJ1-6; TRBD1 might be the D gene, on 5 matching bases. CDR3 reads: CASRLYDSPNSPLHF. The nucleotides read TGTGCCAGCAGGCTATACGACAGTCCCAATTCACCCCTCCACTTT.